The clone carrying this T cell receptor beta chain has ten or more counts. Both TCRalpha and TCRbeta chains were reverse transcribed with V-gene-specific primers. Using a constant-region primer together with a V-primer adapter, TCRs were subjected to roughly 18 PCR cycles of amplification. TCRdb re-analysed the reads in MiXCR, keeping a single row per CDR3 protein. The table shows 35,000 to 50,000 distinct CDR3 sequences, with less than 25% occurring only once. Regarding time point: after trial treatment. As for treatment: LDRT plus nivolumab, ipilimumab, low-dose cyclophosphamide and aspirin (RACIN trial). The data derive from a study of low-dose radiotherapy and immunotherapy resistance in tumors. The CDR3 is made up of 15 amino acids. V shed 9 bases, J shed 9 bases, and the junction held 14 bases outside the gene matches. In germline, CDR1 is LNHDA, CDR2 SQIVND (reference sequence).

This specimen consisted of PBMCs, obtained after low-dose radiotherapy plus immunotherapy. The sequence derives from a female donor with ovarian cancer. The V call is TRBV19, the J call TRBJ2-1, with TRBD2 matching 10 bases. The CDR3 DNA is TGTGCCAGCCAATATTCCGGGACTAGCGTCCCTGAGCAGTTCTTC. Translated, it gives CASQYSGTSVPEQFF.